This passage covers 10 T cell receptor beta chains from one sample sequenced in a study of blood T cell repertoires in COVID-19. Generated by immunoSEQ multiplex PCR, the TCRdb table keeps only in-frame clones and is missing some. This sample has more than 350,000 clones, with around 87% found just once. The specimen sequenced was PBMCs or T cells enriched from blood (not recorded which). The receptors derive from a man younger than 35 who had recovered from COVID-19.

The chain has TRBV28 and TRBJ1-1; 8 nucleotides align to TRBD1. The CDR3 runs to 15 residues. V was pared by 4 bases and J by 5 bases, with 9 bases of the junction left unmatched. The germline V gene encodes CDR1 MDHEN and CDR2 SYDVKM. CDR3 amino acids: CASSSGQGPQTEAFF. The CDR3 DNA reads as TGTGCCAGCAGTTCTGGACAGGGACCGCAGACTGAAGCTTTCTTT.

The V call is TRBV7-2, the J call TRBJ2-5; 9 bases agree with TRBD2. The V segment lost 6 bases and the J segment 2 bases; nucleotides outside the gene matches: 13. The CDR3 contains 17 residues. Germline values: CDR1 SGHTA, CDR2 FQGNSA. CDR3: CASSQVLAGPIQETQYF. CDR3 in DNA: TGTGCCAGCAGTCAAGTCCTAGCGGGACCTATACAAGAGACCCAGTACTTC.

The CDR3 sequence: CASSPLNEQFF. The CDR3, as DNA: TGTGCCAGCAGCCCCCTCAATGAGCAGTTCTTC. The chain combines TRBV11-2 with TRBJ2-1; D remains ambiguous. The CDR3 sequence is 11 residues long. Germline V lookup: CDR1 SGHAT, CDR2 FQNNGV. Trimming cost V 5 bases and J 6 bases, with 5 bases left between them.

The rearrangement joins TRBV7-2 to TRBJ1-3, with 9 bases aligning to TRBD1. Germline assignment: CDR1 SGHTA and CDR2 FQGNSA. V shed 5 bases, J shed 4 bases, and the junction held 3 bases outside the gene matches. The length of the CDR3 is 14 residues. The CDR3 here is CASSLGQGGNTIYF. Here the CDR3 DNA reads TGTGCCAGCAGCCTCGGACAGGGGGGAAACACCATATATTTT.

The chain combines TRBV7-3 with TRBJ2-2; 8 nucleotides match TRBD1. This CDR3 contains 14 residues. The V gene's germline CDR1 is SGHTA and CDR2 FQGTGA. V lost 6 bases and J lost 6; bases outside the gene matches: 6. The CDR3 region has the DNA TGTGCCAGCAGGCCAACAGGGGGAGCCGGGGAGCTGTTTTTT. It yields the protein CASRPTGGAGELFF.

CDR3 sequence reads: CASRKGQAYGYTF. The CDR3 DNA is TGTGCCAGCAGGAAGGGACAGGCCTATGGCTACACCTTC. This rearrangement joins TRBV2 to TRBJ1-2, with TRBD1 identical over 8 bases. This CDR3 region has 13 residues. Germline CDR1 SNHLY, CDR2 FYNNEI. V lost 6 bases, J lost 4 bases, and 4 bases stayed unmatched.

In this sample, this clone turned up a few times. The V gene is TRBV19, the J gene TRBJ1-5, with no clear D. CDR1 LNHDA and CDR2 SQIVND come from the germline V gene (reference sequence). V was trimmed by 5 bases and J by 11 bases, leaving 13 bases between them. The CDR3 consists of 12 residues. CDR3 sequence (DNA): TGTGCCAGTAGTCTCGAGGGCCGGTCCCAGCATTTT. Translating it yields CASSLEGRSQHF. The variable domain in full, with the rest retrieved from reference TRBV19 and TRBJ1-5, is DGGITQSPKYLFRKEGQNVTLSCEQNLNHDAMYWYRQDPGQGLRLIYYSQIVNDFQKGDIAEGYSVSREKKESFPLTVTSAQKNPTAFYLCASSLEGRSQHFGDGTRLSIL.

The chain employs TRBV7-9 and TRBJ1-5, with 7 bases aligning to TRBD1. The V and J ends lost 1 base and 4 bases, in that order; junction bases with no gene match: 7. The length of the CDR3 is 16 residues. Germline loops: CDR1 SEHNR, CDR2 FQNEAQ (reference sequence). The CDR3 sequence: CASSLVGTAGNQPQHF. The CDR3 DNA reads as TGTGCCAGCAGCTTAGTTGGGACAGCAGGGAATCAGCCCCAGCATTTT.

The chain joins TRBV7-9 to TRBJ1-1; D not resolved. Between the trimmed V and J ends, which lost 2 bases and 6 bases, there was a span of 7 bases. The CDR3 has 12 amino acids. The V gene's germline CDR1 is SEHNR and CDR2 FQNEAQ (reference sequence). CDR3 residues: CASSLRGPEAFF. The DNA for the CDR3 is TGTGCCAGCAGCTTACGAGGCCCTGAAGCTTTCTTT.

To note about this clone: The identical CDR3 is also encoded by other nucleotide sequences in the sample. The rearrangement uses TRBV6-1 and TRBJ2-7; D gene ambiguous. V gave up 3 bases and J gave up 3 bases, with 6 bases separating them. The CDR3 is made up of 12 amino acids. CDR1 MNHNS and CDR2 SASEGT come from the germline V gene. CDR3: CASSDPGYEQYF. The CDR3 DNA reads as TGTGCCAGCAGTGACCCCGGCTACGAGCAGTACTTC.